Here is one TCR beta chain with its context. Antigen unknown. Through a sample-barcoded 5' primer and a J-beta primer mix, a second PCR was run for 7 to 11 cycles. Every cDNA was tagged by a template-switch adaptor with 12 random nucleotides. TCRdb ran MiXCR on the 5' RACE reads and lists one entry per CDR3 protein. The sample holds more than 700,000 distinct CDR3 sequences, roughly 50% seen once. The sample belongs to a study of blood T cells in healthy people across ages. Findings of the study overall: More naive CD4+ cells and higher diversity were found in long-lived than in aged donors.

Per-sample PBMC isolation yielded at least 6.5 million cells. The sequencing sample was made of blood. This sequence was found in a man older than 75 in good health.

CDR3 nucleotides: TGCAGTGCAATAGCCGGACAGGGGGCGAACACCGGGGAGCTGTTTTTT. Amino acid sequence: CSAIAGQGANTGELFF. V is TRBV20-1 and J is TRBJ2-2; TRBD1 aligns across 10 bases. Germline lookup yields CDR1 DFQATT and CDR2 SNEGSKA (reference sequence). The CDR3 is made up of 16 amino acids. V lost 6 bases, J lost 0 bases, and 7 bases stayed unmatched.